This T cell receptor beta chain was obtained from a study of Tregs in tolerant kidney transplant recipients. Libraries were prepared by immunoSEQ multiplex PCR; TCRdb keeps only in-frame clonotypes and omits some of them. The table includes approximately 43,000 clones, about 90% detected once. This receptor was identified in a human donor in good health. Sequences were obtained from Tregs from blood.

The CDR3 nucleotides read TGCGCCAGCAGCTTGGCTCCCCTTTACGGCTACACCTTC. It yields the protein CASSLAPLYGYTF. This sequence joins TRBV5-1 and TRBJ1-2; D call uncertain. CDR3 size: 13 residues. V lost 0 bases to trimming and J lost 8 bases, with 11 bases between them. The V gene's germline CDR1 is SGHRS and CDR2 YFSETQ.